This paragraph reports one TCR beta chain. Per the original data handling: Reference gene primer amplification yielded estimated nucleated cell counts. Generated by immunoSEQ multiplex PCR, the TCRdb table keeps only in-frame clones and is missing some. D and trimming were read from the DNA, whereas the V and J calls and clone size are those reported in that table. In the table there are fewer than 300,000 clones, around 90% of which are singletons. Grouping used clinical history reported by participants in a survey and questionnaire. Recovery meant two consecutive negative NP/OP PCR tests, professional clearance, or resolved symptoms. The data belong to a study of blood T cell repertoires in COVID-19. At the level of the study: Spain, Italy and the United States supplied samples that represented acute and convalescent COVID-19.

Germline trimming cut 5 bases from V and 0 bases from J; bases unmatched to any gene: 5. This CDR3 has 16 amino acids. Germline CDR1 and CDR2: DFQATT and SNEGSKA (reference sequence). Sequenced input: PBMCs or T cells enriched from blood (not recorded which). The chain combines TRBV20-1 with TRBJ2-1, with TRBD2 matching over 12 bases. The clonotype originates from a woman aged 30 to 39 who had recovered from COVID-19. The CDR3: CSARGLAGSSYNEQFF. CDR3 nucleotides: TGCAGTGCTCGTGGACTAGCGGGAAGCTCCTACAATGAGCAGTTCTTC.